This entry describes one TCR beta chain. The CDR3 has 14 residues. Looked up from germline, CDR1 is MNHEY and CDR2 is SVGAGI. The germline V and J ends were trimmed by 1 base and 3 bases, with 10 bases remaining between them. This sample stems from a study of CD8+ T cells in alopecia areata. In the study overall: The drug, oral tofacitinib, was given to treated patients at 5 to 10 mg twice daily.

RNA extraction was followed by reverse transcription into cDNA, which acted as the sequencing template. This table comes from immunoSEQ multiplex PCR, and its TCRdb copy is limited to in-frame clones, with some not included. The sample has about 180,000 clones, approximately 51% seen once. Treatment defined: oral pan-JAK inhibitor, 5-10 mg twice daily. Both peripheral blood and punch biopsies of lesional scalp skin were obtained from patients who had alopecia areata. Sequencing was performed on CD8+ T cells sorted from blood, taken between weeks 51 and 52, from a patient treated with tofacitinib. The V call is TRBV6-5, the J call TRBJ2-7, with D possibly matching TRBD1 (5 bases). The TCR comes from a human donor with alopecia areata. The DNA of the CDR3 is TGTGCCAGCAGTTACTATGCCAGGGACTACGAGCAGTACTTC. Its protein product is CASSYYARDYEQYF.